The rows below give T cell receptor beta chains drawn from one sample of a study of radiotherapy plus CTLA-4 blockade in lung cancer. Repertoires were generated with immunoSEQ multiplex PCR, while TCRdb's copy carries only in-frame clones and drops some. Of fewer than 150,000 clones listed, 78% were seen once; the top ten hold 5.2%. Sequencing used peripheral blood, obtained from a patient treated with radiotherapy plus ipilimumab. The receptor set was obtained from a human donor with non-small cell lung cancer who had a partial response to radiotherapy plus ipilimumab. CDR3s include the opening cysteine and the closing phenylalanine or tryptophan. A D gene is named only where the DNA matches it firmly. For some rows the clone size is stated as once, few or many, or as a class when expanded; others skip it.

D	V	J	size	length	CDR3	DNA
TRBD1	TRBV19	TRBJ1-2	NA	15	CASSMGTGRVYGYTF	TGTGCCAGTAGTATGGGGACAGGGAGAGTCTATGGCTACACCTTC
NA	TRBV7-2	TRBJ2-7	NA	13	CASSLSGAYEQYF	TGTGCCAGCAGCTTATCGGGGGCCTACGAGCAGTACTTC
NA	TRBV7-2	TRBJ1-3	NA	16	CASSLRVGRGGNTIYF	TGTGCCAGCAGCTTACGAGTAGGGAGGGGTGGAAACACCATATATTTT
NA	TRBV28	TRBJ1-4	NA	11	CATLFGEKLFF	TGTGCCACCCTGTTCGGGGAAAAACTGTTTTTT
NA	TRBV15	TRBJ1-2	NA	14	CATSANRQNYGYTF	TGTGCCACCAGCGCTAACAGACAGAACTATGGCTACACCTTC
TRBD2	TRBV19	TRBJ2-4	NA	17	CASSREGEWGLKNIQYF	TGTGCCAGTAGTCGGGAGGGGGAATGGGGGCTTAAAAACATTCAGTACTTC
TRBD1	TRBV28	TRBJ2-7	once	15	CASKLGTGTFNEQYF	TGTGCCAGCAAGTTGGGGACAGGGACGTTCAACGAGCAGTACTTC
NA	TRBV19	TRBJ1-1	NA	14	CASSISSRFAEAFF	TGTGCCAGTAGTATAAGCTCCCGTTTCGCTGAAGCTTTCTTT
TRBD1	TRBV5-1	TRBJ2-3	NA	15	CASSLTGGQGDTQYF	TGCGCCAGCAGCCTGACAGGGGGTCAGGGTGATACGCAGTATTTT
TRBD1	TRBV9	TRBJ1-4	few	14	CASSAGTGGKKLFF	TGTGCCAGCAGCGCCGGGACAGGGGGGAAAAAACTGTTTTTT
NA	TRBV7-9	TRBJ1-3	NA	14	CASSLPFSGNTIYF	TGTGCCAGCAGTCTTCCCTTCTCTGGAAACACCATATATTTT
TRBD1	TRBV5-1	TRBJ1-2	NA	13	CASSWGTGDGYTF	TGCGCCAGCAGCTGGGGGACAGGGGATGGCTACACCTTC
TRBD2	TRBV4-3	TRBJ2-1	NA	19	CASSQEGIGSSGPNNEQFF	TGCGCCAGCAGCCAAGAAGGAATCGGATCTAGCGGGCCGAACAATGAGCAGTTCTTC
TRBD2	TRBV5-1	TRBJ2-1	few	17	CASSSDRTSETYNEQFF	TGCGCCAGCAGCTCTGACAGGACTAGCGAGACCTACAATGAGCAGTTCTTC
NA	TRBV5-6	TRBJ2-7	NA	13	CASSFSSGSEQYF	TGTGCCAGCAGCTTCTCGTCGGGGTCCGAGCAGTACTTC
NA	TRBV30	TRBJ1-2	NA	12	CAWSFSGDGYTF	TGTGCCTGGAGTTTCAGCGGGGATGGCTACACCTTC
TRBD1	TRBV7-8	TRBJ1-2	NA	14	CASSSQGESYGYTF	TGTGCCAGCAGCTCGCAGGGGGAGAGCTATGGCTACACCTTC
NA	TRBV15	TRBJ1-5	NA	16	CATSRDLGRADQPQHF	TGTGCCACCAGCAGAGATCTGGGCAGGGCAGATCAGCCCCAGCATTTT
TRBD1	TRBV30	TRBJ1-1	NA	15	CAWISTWDRVTEAFF	TGTGCCTGGATCTCAACCTGGGACAGGGTAACTGAAGCTTTCTTT
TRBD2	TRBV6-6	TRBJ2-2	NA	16	CASSRTSGANTGELFF	TGTGCCAGCAGTCGGACTAGCGGGGCGAACACCGGGGAGCTGTTTTTT
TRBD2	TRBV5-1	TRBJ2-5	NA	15	CASSPGGHLQETQYF	TGCGCCAGCAGCCCGGGAGGACATCTCCAAGAGACCCAGTACTTC
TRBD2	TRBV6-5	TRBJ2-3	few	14	CASNKRDSTDTQYF	TGTGCCAGCAATAAGCGGGACAGCACAGATACGCAGTATTTT
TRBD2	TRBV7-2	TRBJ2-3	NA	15	CASSSLAGVPDTQYF	TGTGCCAGCAGCTCCCTAGCGGGAGTCCCAGATACGCAGTATTTT
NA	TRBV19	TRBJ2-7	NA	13	CASRMSGSYEQYF	TGTGCCAGTAGAATGTCGGGGTCCTACGAGCAGTACTTC
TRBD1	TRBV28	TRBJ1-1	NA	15	CASRPPGGQNTEAFF	TGTGCCAGCAGACCCCCAGGGGGCCAGAACACTGAAGCTTTCTTT
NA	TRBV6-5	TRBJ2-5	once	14	CASSYSGVRETQYF	TGTGCCAGCAGTTACTCAGGGGTCCGGGAGACCCAGTACTTC
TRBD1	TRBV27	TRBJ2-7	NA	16	CASSPRTGRTTYEQYF	TGTGCCAGCAGTCCCCGGACAGGGCGGACTACCTACGAGCAGTACTTC
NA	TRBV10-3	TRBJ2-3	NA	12	CAISLGGDTQYF	TGTGCCATCTCGTTGGGGGGAGATACGCAGTATTTT
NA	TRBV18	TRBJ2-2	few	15	CASSPRAGDTGELFF	TGTGCCAGCTCACCAAGGGCAGGGGATACCGGGGAGCTGTTTTTT
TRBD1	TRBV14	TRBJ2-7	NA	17	CASSQGPDRERSYEQYF	TGTGCCAGCAGCCAAGGACCCGACAGGGAACGCTCCTACGAGCAGTACTTC
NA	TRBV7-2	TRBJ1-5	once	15	CASSFGNRLNQPQHF	TGTGCCAGCAGCTTTGGCAACAGGCTCAATCAGCCCCAGCATTTT
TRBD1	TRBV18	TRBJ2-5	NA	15	CASSPTGGNSGTQYF	TGTGCCAGCTCACCTACAGGGGGAAATTCTGGGACCCAGTACTTC
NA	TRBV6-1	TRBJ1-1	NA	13	CASSEIRTGEAFF	TGTGCCAGCAGTGAAATTCGAACAGGGGAAGCTTTCTTT
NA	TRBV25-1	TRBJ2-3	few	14	CASSESGSTDTQYF	TGTGCCAGCAGTGAATCGGGTAGCACAGATACGCAGTATTTT
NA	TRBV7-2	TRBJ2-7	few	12	CASSPVGVEQYF	TGTGCCAGCAGCCCGGTAGGGGTCGAGCAGTACTTC